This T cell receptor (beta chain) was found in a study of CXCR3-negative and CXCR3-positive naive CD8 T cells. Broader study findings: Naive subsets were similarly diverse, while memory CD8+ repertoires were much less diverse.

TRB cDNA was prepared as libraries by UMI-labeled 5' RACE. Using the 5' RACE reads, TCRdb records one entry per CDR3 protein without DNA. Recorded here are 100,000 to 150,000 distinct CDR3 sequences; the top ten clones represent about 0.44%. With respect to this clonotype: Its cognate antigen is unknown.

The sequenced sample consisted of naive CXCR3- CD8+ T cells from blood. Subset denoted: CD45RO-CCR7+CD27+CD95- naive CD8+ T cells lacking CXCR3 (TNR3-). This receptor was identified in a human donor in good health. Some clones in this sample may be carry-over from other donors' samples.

CDR3 sequence: CATSPTGNTQYF. The rearrangement links TRBV24-1 to TRBJ2-3; there is no DNA to check the TCRdb D call of TRBD1. This CDR3 spans 12 amino acids. Germline V CDR1 and CDR2: KGHDR, SFDVKD.